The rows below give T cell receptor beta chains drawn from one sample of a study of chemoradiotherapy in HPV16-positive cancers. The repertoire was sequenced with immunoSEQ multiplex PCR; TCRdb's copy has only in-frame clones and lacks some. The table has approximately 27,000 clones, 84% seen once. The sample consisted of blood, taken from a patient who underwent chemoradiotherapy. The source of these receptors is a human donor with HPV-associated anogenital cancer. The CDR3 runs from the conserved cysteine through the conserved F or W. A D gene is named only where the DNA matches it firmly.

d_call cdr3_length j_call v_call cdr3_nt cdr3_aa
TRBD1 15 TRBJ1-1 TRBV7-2 TGTGCCAGCAGCTTAGAACAGGGGGCGACGACTGAAGCTTTCTTT CASSLEQGATTEAFF
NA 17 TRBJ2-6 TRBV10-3 TGTGCCATCAGTGTGAATCCCGGGATCTCTGGGGCCAACGTCCTGACTTTC CAISVNPGISGANVLTF
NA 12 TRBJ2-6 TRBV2 TGTGCCAGCAGTGAGGGGGCGCGCGTCCTGACTTTC CASSEGARVLTF
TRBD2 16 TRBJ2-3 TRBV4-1 TGCGCCAGCAGCCCACTTAGCGGGGGGAGCACAGATACGCAGTATTTT CASSPLSGGSTDTQYF
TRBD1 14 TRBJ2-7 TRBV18 TGTGCCAGCTCACGGGACAGAAGCTCCTACGAGCAGTACTTC CASSRDRSSYEQYF
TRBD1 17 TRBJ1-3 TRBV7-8 TGTGCCAGCAGCGATTTACTACAGGGGAAGGGTGGAAACACCATATATTTT CASSDLLQGKGGNTIYF
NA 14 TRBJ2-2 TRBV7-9 TGTGCCAGCAGCTTTTTGGAGAACACCGGGGAGCTGTTTTTT CASSFLENTGELFF
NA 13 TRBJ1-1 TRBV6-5 TGTGCCAGCAGTGACTCGAGTATGGTAGAAGCTTTCTTT CASSDSSMVEAFF
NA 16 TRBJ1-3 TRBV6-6 TGTGCCAGCAGTTTTGCGACAGTTGAGATCGGAAACACCATATATTTT CASSFATVEIGNTIYF
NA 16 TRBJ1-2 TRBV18 TGTGCCAGCTCACCACCGGGCCAGGGACCCAACTATGGCTACACCTTC CASSPPGQGPNYGYTF
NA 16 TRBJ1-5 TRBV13 TGTGCCAGCAGCTTAGGGGGGACGGGAAGCAATCAGCCCCAGCATTTT CASSLGGTGSNQPQHF
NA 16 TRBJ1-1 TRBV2 TGTGCCAGCAGTGAACGCCGGGGTTTTGGGTCGGATGAAGCTTTCTTT CASSERRGFGSDEAFF
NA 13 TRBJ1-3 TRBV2 TGTGCCAGCAGTGCTTTCAGTAGGAACACCATATATTTT CASSAFSRNTIYF
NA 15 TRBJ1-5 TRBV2 TGTGCCAGCAGTGAAGGGGGGGTAAGCGATCAGCCCCAGCATTTT CASSEGGVSDQPQHF
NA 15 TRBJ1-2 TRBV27 TGTGCCAGCAGTCCCAATCTGCTTACGGGTTATGGCTACACCTTC CASSPNLLTGYGYTF
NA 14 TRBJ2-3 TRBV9 TGTGCCAGCAGCGTAAGGGGAAGCACAGATACGCAGTATTTT CASSVRGSTDTQYF